The rows below give T cell receptor beta chains drawn from one sample of a study of blood T cells in healthy people across ages. TCRdb independently ran MiXCR on the 5' RACE reads; one entry per CDR3 protein. This table has about 800,000 distinct CDR3 sequences, roughly 64% appearing once. The sequenced material came from blood. These receptors came from a man under 40 in good health. Both conserved end residues are part of each CDR3. A D gene is named only where the DNA matches it firmly. Not every row has a clone size; where given, it reads once, few, many or a size class.

J	V	D	size	CDR3	DNA
TRBJ1-1	TRBV20-1	TRBD1	NA	CSAPRTGGGTEAFF	TGCAGTGCTCCCCGGACAGGCGGTGGCACTGAAGCTTTCTTT
TRBJ2-6	TRBV9	NA	NA	CASSDLEANVLTF	TGTGCCAGCAGCGATTTGGAGGCCAACGTCCTGACTTTC
TRBJ2-7	TRBV5-1	NA	NA	CASSLDPVQGDEQYF	TGCGCCAGCAGCTTGGACCCGGTACAAGGGGACGAGCAGTACTTC
TRBJ2-7	TRBV7-2	NA	NA	CASSLVVEGGSALYF	TGTGCCAGCAGCTTAGTTGTTGAGGGAGGCTCCGCCCTGTACTTC
TRBJ2-1	TRBV6-2/TRBV6-3	TRBD2	NA	CASSITSGMFNEQFF	TGTGCCAGCAGTATTACTAGCGGGATGTTTAATGAGCAGTTCTTC
TRBJ2-7	TRBV5-1	NA	few	CASNGLGGEQYF	TGCGCCAGCAACGGACTTGGGGGGGAGCAGTACTTC
TRBJ1-2	TRBV12-3/TRBV12-4	NA	few	CASSYAGQRGYTF	TGTGCCAGCAGTTATGCGGGCCAACGGGGCTACACCTTC
TRBJ1-2	TRBV5-1	NA	NA	CASSLSPEGNGYTF	TGCGCCAGCAGCTTATCACCTGAGGGTAATGGCTACACCTTC
TRBJ2-1	TRBV7-9	NA	NA	CASSLVPDSQNEQFF	TGTGCCAGCAGCTTAGTTCCGGACAGTCAGAACGAGCAGTTCTTC
TRBJ1-3	TRBV20-1	NA	NA	CSASQTVNTIYF	TGCAGTGCTAGTCAGACAGTAAACACCATATATTTT
TRBJ2-7	TRBV4-3	TRBD2	NA	CASSLQSGGAYEQYF	TGCGCCAGCAGCCTGCAGAGCGGGGGGGCCTACGAGCAGTACTTC
TRBJ1-6	TRBV20-1	TRBD1	few	CSATTGGSPLHF	TGCAGTGCTACGACAGGGGGTTCACCCCTCCACTTT
TRBJ2-1	TRBV7-2	NA	NA	CASSPLYEQFF	TGTGCCAGCAGCCCGCTGTATGAGCAGTTCTTC
TRBJ2-1	TRBV29-1	NA	NA	CCVFLGSYNEQFF	TGCTGCGTTTTTTTGGGCTCCTACAATGAGCAGTTCTTC
TRBJ2-5	TRBV11-2	TRBD2	NA	CASSPGLAGVATGETQYF	TGTGCCAGCAGCCCTGGACTAGCGGGGGTTGCGACCGGGGAGACCCAGTACTTC
TRBJ1-2	TRBV15	NA	few	CATSRGYGYTF	TGTGCCACCAGCAGGGGATATGGCTACACCTTC
TRBJ2-3	TRBV4-1	TRBD2	NA	CASSQDIAGGYDTQYF	TGCGCCAGCAGCCAGGATATAGCGGGAGGATACGATACGCAGTATTTT
TRBJ1-2	TRBV27	NA	NA	CASSVNSIPYGYTF	TGTGCCAGCAGTGTAAACTCCATACCGTATGGCTACACCTTC
TRBJ2-7	TRBV20-1	NA	NA	CSAIRQGGTEQYF	TGCAGTGCCATTCGACAGGGAGGTACCGAGCAGTACTTC
TRBJ1-2	TRBV7-2	NA	once	CASSSSTGQRMGYTF	TGTGCCAGCAGCTCGTCGACAGGCCAAAGGATGGGCTACACCTTC
TRBJ2-5	TRBV7-2	NA	NA	CASSLGSGPLGGTQYF	TGTGCCAGCAGCTTAGGTAGCGGCCCTTTAGGGGGGACCCAGTACTTC
TRBJ2-1	TRBV11-2	NA	NA	CASSSWYNEQFF	TGTGCCAGCAGCTCCTGGTACAATGAGCAGTTCTTC
TRBJ1-6	TRBV28	NA	few	CASSVIGVGPLHF	TGTGCCAGCAGTGTTATTGGGGTGGGACCCCTCCACTTT
TRBJ1-1	TRBV4-2	NA	NA	CASSQDSSRDTEAFF	TGTGCCAGCAGCCAAGATTCGAGCCGGGACACTGAAGCTTTCTTT
TRBJ2-7	TRBV20-1	NA	once	CSARDNRAEQYF	TGCAGTGCTAGAGATAACAGGGCCGAGCAGTACTTC
TRBJ2-5	TRBV7-2	NA	NA	CASSSQGGAGETQYF	TGTGCCAGCAGCTCTCAGGGGGGGGCGGGAGAGACCCAGTACTTC
TRBJ2-1	TRBV13	TRBD2	NA	CASSLKGLAGGLNEQFF	TGTGCCAGCAGCTTGAAAGGACTAGCGGGAGGACTGAATGAGCAGTTCTTC
TRBJ2-4	TRBV5-1	NA	NA	CASRLGMGTNIQYF	TGCGCCAGCAGACTGGGAATGGGAACAAACATTCAGTACTTC
TRBJ2-3	TRBV20-1	NA	once	CSAARAEGTYF	TGCAGTGCCGCTAGAGCCGAGGGGACGTATTTT
TRBJ2-1	TRBV7-3	NA	NA	CASSLNVPYNEQFF	TGTGCCAGCAGCTTAAATGTCCCCTACAATGAGCAGTTCTTC
TRBJ1-2	TRBV10-3	TRBD1	NA	CAISLTGEENGYTF	TGTGCCATCAGTTTGACAGGGGAGGAAAATGGCTACACCTTC
TRBJ2-3	TRBV21-1	NA	NA	CASTETGLSTDTQYF	TGTGCCAGCACCGAAACGGGACTTAGCACAGATACGCAGTATTTT
TRBJ2-1	TRBV29-1	TRBD2	NA	CSAGGKGGVPSGATIFNEQFF	TGCAGCGCTGGGGGCAAGGGTGGTGTTCCTAGCGGGGCGACGATTTTCAATGAGCAGTTCTTC
TRBJ2-7	TRBV5-1	TRBD1	few	CASSPGMGTGFYEQYF	TGCGCCAGCAGCCCGGGGATGGGGACAGGGTTCTACGAGCAGTACTTC
TRBJ2-7	TRBV28	TRBD2	NA	CASSWTSGAMGYEQYF	TGTGCCAGCAGTTGGACTAGCGGGGCAATGGGCTACGAGCAGTACTTC
TRBJ1-1	TRBV12-3/TRBV12-4	NA	NA	CASSSGGRTRVYTEAFF	TGTGCCAGCAGTTCCGGAGGCCGGACCAGGGTATACACTGAAGCTTTCTTT
TRBJ2-7	TRBV7-2	TRBD1	NA	CASSLDDRGDYEQYF	TGTGCCAGCAGCTTAGATGACAGGGGAGACTACGAGCAGTACTTC
TRBJ2-5	TRBV28	NA	NA	CASSRGGRGEETQYF	TGTGCCAGCAGTAGGGGGGGCAGGGGGGAAGAGACCCAGTACTTC
TRBJ2-1	TRBV6-1	NA	NA	CASSNKTYNEQFF	TGTGCCAGCAGTAACAAGACCTACAATGAGCAGTTCTTC
TRBJ1-4	TRBV30	TRBD1	once	CAWDGQGNEKLFF	TGTGCCTGGGACGGACAGGGTAATGAAAAACTGTTTTTT
TRBJ2-5	TRBV7-9	NA	few	CASSLGDFSQETQYF	TGTGCCAGCAGCTTAGGGGATTTCAGCCAAGAGACCCAGTACTTC
TRBJ2-5	TRBV20-1	NA	NA	CSAMQTGYQETQYF	TGCAGTGCTATGCAAACAGGGTACCAAGAGACCCAGTACTTC
TRBJ2-4	TRBV6-5	NA	NA	CASSKRGENIQYF	TGTGCCAGCAGCAAGAGGGGGGAAAACATTCAGTACTTC
TRBJ2-3	TRBV7-2	TRBD2	many	CASSTQRGWTDTQYF	TGTGCCAGCAGCACCCAGCGGGGTTGGACAGATACGCAGTATTTT
TRBJ2-7	TRBV15	TRBD2	NA	CATSSERGEQYF	TGTGCCACCAGCTCAGAGCGGGGCGAGCAGTACTTC
TRBJ2-3	TRBV5-1	NA	NA	CASRRGESASDTQYF	TGCGCCAGCCGTCGCGGGGAATCGGCGTCAGATACGCAGTATTTT